Below are 30 T cell receptor beta chains sequenced from a single sample in a study of blood T cell repertoires in COVID-19. Sequencing was performed with immunoSEQ multiplex PCR; in TCRdb, only in-frame clones are kept and a portion is missing. The table includes approximately 280,000 clones, 82% detected once. The specimen was PBMCs or T cells enriched from blood (not recorded which). The receptors were gathered from a man aged 40-49 years who had been exposed to COVID-19.

This clone has just one count. The gene calls are TRBV11-2 and TRBJ2-1; D perhaps matches TRBD1 (6 bases). Germline assignment: CDR1 SGHAT and CDR2 FQNNGV. This CDR3 region has 14 residues. The V end was cut by 7 bases, the J end by 6 bases, with 16 bases between. The CDR3: CASNGGGRGNEQFF. In DNA form, the CDR3 reads TGTGCCAGCAATGGGGGCGGCAGGGGCAATGAGCAGTTCTTC.

The chain couples TRBV2 to TRBJ2-3, with D perhaps matching TRBD1 (6 bases). Germline values: CDR1 SNHLY, CDR2 FYNNEI. The CDR3 is 15 residues long. V was clipped by 7 bases and J by 6 bases, with 20 bases between them. The CDR3 sequence is CASTTGIGVSDTQYF. In nucleotides, the CDR3 is TGTGCCAGCACCACAGGGATAGGGGTGTCGGATACGCAGTATTTT.

This clone has more than one count but fewer than ten. The rearrangement uses TRBV2 and TRBJ1-2; tentatively, D is TRBD1 (6 bases). Trimming left V 5 bases short and J 6 bases short, with 16 bases between. The CDR3 sequence is 14 residues long. Germline V gives CDR1 SNHLY, CDR2 FYNNEI. CDR3 residues: CASSPWGGRNGYTF. In DNA, the CDR3 is TGTGCCAGCAGTCCCTGGGGGGGGCGAAATGGCTACACCTTC. The whole variable domain, remainder taken from reference TRBV2 and TRBJ1-2, is EPEVTQTPSHQVTQMGQEVILRCVPISNHLYFYWYRQILGQKVEFLVSFYNNEISEKSEIFDDQFSVERPDGSNFTLKIRSTKLEDSAMYFCASSPWGGRNGYTFGSGTRLTVV.

V gene TRBV27 combines with J gene TRBJ1-5; D ambiguous. Germline V gene sequence: CDR1 MNHEY, CDR2 SMNVEV (reference sequence). This CDR3 comprises 17 residues. Trimming shortened V by 5 bases and J by 7 bases, and 24 bases separated the two germline ends. DNA of the CDR3: TGTGCCAGCAGTCCGCAACATGGGTGGCTCGGAGGGCAGCCCCAGCATTTT. The encoded protein is CASSPQHGWLGGQPQHF.

The J gene is TRBJ1-3, the V gene TRBV7-6; D remains ambiguous. The germline V gene encodes CDR1 SGHVS and CDR2 FNYEAQ. This CDR3 has 15 amino acids. Trimming shortened V by 5 bases and J by 4 bases, and 15 bases separated the two germline ends. CDR3 nucleotide sequence: TGTGCCAGCAGCCAATCGACACTAGAGGGAAACACCATATATTTT. Translation gives CASSQSTLEGNTIYF.

The CDR3 is CASSPTGTSGRTYEQYF. As DNA, the CDR3 is TGTGCCAGCAGCCCGACCGGGACTAGCGGGAGGACCTACGAGCAGTACTTC. The chain uses TRBV4-2 and TRBJ2-7, with TRBD2 identical over 15 bases. The CDR3 consists of 17 residues. CDR1 and CDR2 (germline): LGHNA, YNFKEQ. V lost 4 bases, J lost 2 bases, and 6 bases stayed unmatched.

The J gene is TRBJ2-1, the V gene TRBV5-1; 7 nucleotides align to TRBD1. The trim removed 0 bases at V and 6 bases at J, leaving 9 bases unmatched. This CDR3 spans 16 amino acids. Per the germline V gene, CDR1 is SGHRS and CDR2 is YFSETQ. The CDR3 nucleotides are TGCGCCAGCAGCTTGGGTTGGGACAGCCGACCCAATGAGCAGTTCTTC. Protein sequence: CASSLGWDSRPNEQFF.

The chain joins TRBV12-5 to TRBJ2-2; no reliable D call. CDR1 is LGHNT and CDR2 is FRNRAP in the germline V gene. Trimming pared 1 base from V and 1 base from J, leaving 10 bases between. This CDR3 is built from 16 residues. CDR3 nucleotide sequence: TGTGCTAGTGGTTTGGACTCTACCGAGAACACCGGGGAGCTGTTTTTT. Protein product: CASGLDSTENTGELFF.

The chain joins TRBV5-1 to TRBJ1-1; the match to TRBD1 covers 7 bases. The CDR3 has 16 amino acids. The germline V gene has CDR1 SGHRS and CDR2 YFSETQ. J was trimmed by 4 bases and V by 3 bases; bases with no gene match: 12. The CDR3 reads CASSSGQGGGGTEAFF. CDR3 bases: TGCGCCAGCAGCTCTGGTCAAGGGGGCGGTGGCACTGAAGCTTTCTTT.

V usage is TRBV11-2 and J usage is TRBJ1-2, with D possibly matching TRBD1 (6 bases). Germline loops: CDR1 SGHAT, CDR2 FQNNGV. V lost 0 bases to trimming and J lost 2 bases, with 19 bases between them. The CDR3 sequence is 18 residues long. CDR3 residues: CASSLEDVWPGANYGYTF. CDR3 nucleotides: TGTGCCAGCAGCTTAGAAGATGTCTGGCCAGGGGCAAACTATGGCTACACCTTC.

The chain is built from TRBV7-8 and TRBJ1-6; 7 bases fit TRBD1. The CDR3 consists of 15 residues. With V trimmed by 1 base and J by 7 bases, 4 bases remained unmatched. CDR1 SGHVS and CDR2 FQNEAQ come from the germline V gene. CDR3 nucleotide sequence: TGTGCCAGCAGCTTAGAGCAAGGGGGCAATTCACCCCTCCACTTT. It is translated as CASSLEQGGNSPLHF.

CDR3 in DNA: TGTGCCAGCAGCTTGGGGGGGGTTGTCCGCAACGAGCAGTACTTC. Protein product: CASSLGGVVRNEQYF. V gene TRBV5-4 combines with J gene TRBJ2-7; perhaps TRBD2 as D (6 bases). V dropped 0 bases and J dropped 5 bases, with 15 bases sitting between them. Germline loops: CDR1 SGHNT, CDR2 YYREEE (reference sequence). This CDR3 has 15 amino acids.

The V and J genes are TRBV11-3 and TRBJ1-2, with 12 bases matching TRBD1. Germline CDR1 and CDR2: SGHNT and YENEEA. V was clipped by 2 bases and J by 1 base; unmatched bases: 14. The CDR3 has 20 residues. The CDR3 nucleotides are TGTGCCAGCAGCTTATATTTGCGGTGGGGACAGGGGGCCGATAACTATGGCTACACCTTC. Amino acids: CASSLYLRWGQGADNYGYTF.

The rearrangement links TRBV7-9 to TRBJ1-4; unclear D gene. This CDR3 comprises 13 residues. In germline, CDR1 is SEHNR, CDR2 FQNEAQ (reference sequence). The V end was cut by 1 base, the J end by 5 bases, with 5 bases between. CDR3 loop: CASSLGLNEKLFF. CDR3 coding DNA: TGTGCCAGCAGCTTAGGTTTAAATGAAAAACTGTTTTTT. The full variable domain, its missing parts supplied by reference TRBV7-9 and TRBJ1-4, is DTGVSQNPRHKITKRGQNVTFRCDPISEHNRLYWYRQTLGQGPEFLTYFQNEAQLEKSRLLSDRFSAERPKGSFSTLEIQRTEQGDSAMYLCASSLGLNEKLFFGSGTQLSVL.

Written as DNA, the CDR3 is TGCGCCAGCAGTTGGCTGGCGACCCAGTACTTC. Protein product: CASSWLATQYF. The chain links TRBV10-1 to TRBJ2-5; D unclear. Trimming shortened V by 5 bases and J by 7 bases, and 8 bases separated the two germline ends. Germline CDR1 WNHNN, CDR2 SYGVQD (reference sequence). The CDR3 runs to 11 residues.

Note on this clone: Other nucleotide sequences from this sample produce the same CDR3. This chain connects TRBV19 to TRBJ1-2; TRBD1 might be the D (5 bases). The CDR3 is made up of 13 amino acids. Germline V gene data show CDR1 as LNHDA and CDR2 as SQIVND (reference sequence). V was shortened by 3 bases and J by 3 bases, with 8 bases between the two germline ends. The CDR3 coding sequence is TGTGCCAGTAGTATTGACAGAGACTATGGCTACACCTTC. Translating gives CASSIDRDYGYTF.

The rearrangement links TRBV7-6 to TRBJ2-7; 7 bases map to TRBD1. Germline values: CDR1 SGHVS, CDR2 FNYEAQ. The CDR3 runs to 15 residues. Trimming removed 5 bases from V and 1 base from J; junction bases left unmatched: 8. The CDR3 DNA reads TGTGCCAGCAGCCCCTCCGGGGACAGATCCTACGAGCAGTACTTC. Translated: CASSPSGDRSYEQYF.

This sequence joins TRBV27 and TRBJ2-2; the match to TRBD1 covers 9 bases. CDR3 length equals 17 residues. Germline CDR1 and CDR2: MNHEY and SMNVEV (reference sequence). V dropped 5 bases and J dropped 1; count of bases not matched to a gene: 8. CDR3 DNA sequence: TGTGCCAGCAGTACGATAGGGGGACAGGGGAACACCGGGGAGCTGTTTTTT. Translated, it gives CASSTIGGQGNTGELFF.

The chain has TRBV6-5 and TRBJ1-5, with TRBD1 matching 7 bases. The CDR3 has 13 residues. Germline V gene lookup returns CDR1 MNHEY and CDR2 SVGAGI. Germline trimming cut 0 bases from V and 15 bases from J; bases unmatched to any gene: 8. DNA for the CDR3: TGTGCCAGCAGTTACTCCAGACAGGGCCGCGTGCATTTT. Translation gives CASSYSRQGRVHF.

This sequence joins TRBV30 and TRBJ2-7, with D perhaps matching TRBD2 (5 bases). The germline V and J ends were trimmed by 0 bases and 2 bases, with 5 bases remaining between them. CDR3 length: 12 amino acids. CDR1 is GTSNPN and CDR2 is SVGIG in the germline V gene (reference sequence). The CDR3 is CAWSVGAYEQYF. In nucleotides, the CDR3 is TGTGCCTGGAGTGTCGGGGCCTACGAGCAGTACTTC. Using reference TRBV30 and TRBJ2-7 for the parts outside the CDR3, the full variable domain is SQTIHQWPATLVQPVGSPLSLECTVEGTSNPNLYWYRQAAGRGLQLLFYSVGIGQISSEVPQNLSASRPQDRQFILSSKKLLLSDSGFYLCAWSVGAYEQYFGPGTRLTVT.

In this sample, this clone turned up once. Germline is not matched at one junction end, which may reflect a read error. The CDR3 sequence is CAWGTVPRYF. The CDR3 coding sequence is TGTGCCTGGGGGACAGTTCCGCGTTACTTC. The chain combines TRBV30 with TRBJ1-2, with 7 bases matching TRBD1. The CDR3 extends over 10 amino acids. Germline loops: CDR1 GTSNPN, CDR2 SVGIG (reference sequence).

The chain uses TRBV24-1 and TRBJ2-3; TRBD2 matches at 8 bases. Germline V lookup: CDR1 KGHDR, CDR2 SFDVKD. The CDR3 loop spans 14 amino acids. V gave up 4 bases and J gave up 4 bases; unmatched junction bases: 3. This CDR3 is CATSEPGGADTQYF. The DNA of the CDR3 is TGTGCCACCAGTGAGCCGGGAGGGGCAGATACGCAGTATTTT.

V usage is TRBV11-2 and J usage is TRBJ2-1, with TRBD2 matching 12 bases. V shed 2 bases, J shed 13 bases, and the junction held 12 bases outside the gene matches. CDR1 and CDR2 (germline): SGHAT, FQNNGV. The CDR3 has 16 amino acids. Here the CDR3 DNA reads TGTGCCAGCAGCTTAAAGGGACTAGCGGGTTTGGGTGTTCAGTTCTTC. Its protein is CASSLKGLAGLGVQFF.

The chain links TRBV6-5 to TRBJ2-7, with D perhaps TRBD2 (6 bases). CDR3 length equals 14 residues. From germline, CDR1 is MNHEY and CDR2 SVGAGI. V was shortened by 4 bases and J by 4 bases, with 14 bases between the two germline ends. CDR3 nucleotide sequence: TGTGCCAGCAGTTCCCCCGGGACTTCATACGAGCAGTACTTC. It codes for CASSSPGTSYEQYF.

The CDR3 nucleotides read TGTGCCAGCAGCTCCCACGGGTGGGGGGGCGGCTACACCTTC. Amino acids: CASSSHGWGGGYTF. This chain uses TRBV7-2 with TRBJ1-2; D may be TRBD1 (6 bases). Looked up from germline, CDR1 is SGHTA and CDR2 is FQGNSA. The CDR3 length is 14 residues. V lost 4 bases to trimming and J lost 8 bases, with 17 bases between them.

This chain links TRBV5-4 with TRBJ2-2; 8 bases are a match to TRBD2. V shed 6 bases and J 1 base; nucleotides not matched to a gene: 5. The germline gives CDR1 SGHNT, CDR2 YYREEE (reference sequence). The CDR3 length is 15 residues. The CDR3 nucleotides read TGTGCCAGCACATCGGGAGGGTTGAACACCGGGGAGCTGTTTTTT. Its protein product is CASTSGGLNTGELFF.

The rearrangement joins TRBV6-5 to TRBJ2-3; D perhaps matches TRBD2 (5 bases). Germline V gene data show CDR1 as MNHEY and CDR2 as SVGAGI. CDR3 size: 13 residues. Trimming pared 8 bases from V and 5 bases from J, leaving 14 bases between. CDR3 in amino acids: CASWVREIDTQYF. The DNA for the CDR3 is TGTGCCAGCTGGGTGAGGGAGATAGATACGCAGTATTTT.

The chain combines TRBV18 with TRBJ2-7; D is perhaps TRBD1 (6 bases). Germline CDR1 and CDR2: KGHSH and LQKENI. The CDR3 contains 15 residues. V was clipped by 1 base and J by 1 base, with 11 bases between them. The CDR3 region is CASSPRDKRSYEQYF. DNA of the CDR3: TGTGCCAGCTCACCACGGGACAAACGGTCCTACGAGCAGTACTTC.

This chain connects TRBV7-9 to TRBJ2-3; possibly TRBD1 for D (6 bases). The CDR3 runs to 11 residues. Germline CDR1 SEHNR, CDR2 FQNEAQ (reference sequence). The germline V and J ends were trimmed by 3 bases and 12 bases, with 10 bases remaining between them. The CDR3 sequence is CASSFADSQYF. DNA for the CDR3: TGTGCCAGCAGCTTCGCGGACAGTCAGTATTTT.

V is TRBV7-6 and J is TRBJ2-7; D not certain. Germline CDR1 is SGHVS and CDR2 is FNYEAQ. The CDR3 runs to 11 residues. With 5 bases removed from V and 5 bases from J, the gap between germline ends came to 7 bases. The CDR3 region has the DNA TGTGCCAGCAGCAATCTTAACGAGCAGTACTTC. Translation: CASSNLNEQYF.